The clone carrying this T cell receptor (beta chain) has just one count. The data are from a study of blood T cell repertoires in COVID-19. Study as a whole: COVID-19 samples, acute and convalescent, were from the United States, Italy and Spain. Sources were T cells, B-cell-depleted T cells, or PBMCs; the material itself was cDNA or gDNA.

The CDR3 runs 14 residues. Trimming removed 3 bases from V and 7 bases from J; junction bases left unmatched: 6. Germline-derived CDR1 and CDR2 are SGHRS and YFSETQ. Authors' methods: Cell counts per sample came from amplifying reference gene primers. Assay used: immunoSEQ multiplex PCR; TCRdb lists only in-frame clones, some missing. The V and J calls and clone size are taken from that table; D and trimming were inferred from the DNA. The sample lists around 130,000 clones; 87% were seen once. The sequence came from a woman in her forties or fifties with acute or convalescent COVID-19. The rearrangement joins TRBV5-1 to TRBJ1-1; TRBD1 aligns across 10 bases. The sample comprised peripheral blood. CDR3 nucleotide sequence: TGCGCCAGCAGCTCGACAGGGGGCCCCCTTGAAGCTTTCTTT. Translation gives CASSSTGGPLEAFF.